This T cell receptor beta chain was recorded in a study of response to subunit inactivated influenza vaccine. The CDR3 sequence is 18 residues long. V gave up 6 bases and J gave up 4 bases, with 28 bases separating them. On this clonotype: Its matching antigen is unknown.

TCRdb reanalysed the RT-PCR reads using MiXCR and keeps one entry per CDR3 protein. The sample consists of 630,000 or so distinct CDR3 sequences, 15% to 18% of them appearing once. Study-wide results and limits: Seasonal influenza vaccination, on each occasion, was suggested by the authors to recruit few new T cells.

The sample was PBMCs from blood, taken 11 to 12 days after vaccination. The clonotype comes from a middle-aged man who received an inactivated influenza vaccine. J is TRBJ2-7 and V is TRBV12-3 or TRBV12-4; tentatively, D is TRBD2 (6 bases). The chain's CDR3 is CASRPYRKGLSGEYEQYF. The CDR3 region has the DNA TGTGCCAGCAGGCCTTACAGGAAAGGACTGTCGGGAGAATACGAGCAGTACTTC.